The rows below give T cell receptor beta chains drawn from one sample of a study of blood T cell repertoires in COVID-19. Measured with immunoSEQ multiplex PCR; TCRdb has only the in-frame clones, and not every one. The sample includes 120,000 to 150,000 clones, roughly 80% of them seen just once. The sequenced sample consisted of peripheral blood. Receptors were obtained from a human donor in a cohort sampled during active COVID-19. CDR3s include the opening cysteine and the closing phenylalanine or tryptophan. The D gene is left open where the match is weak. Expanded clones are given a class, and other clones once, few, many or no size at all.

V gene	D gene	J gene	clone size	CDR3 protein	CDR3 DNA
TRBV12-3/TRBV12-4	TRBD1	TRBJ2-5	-	CASSGTARETQYF	TGTGCCAGCAGCGGGACAGCGAGGGAGACCCAGTACTTC
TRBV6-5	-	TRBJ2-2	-	CASSYSGGVGELFF	TGTGCCAGCAGTTACTCGGGGGGAGTCGGGGAGCTGTTTTTT
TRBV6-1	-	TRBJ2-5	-	CASSEGVAGGETQYF	TGTGCCAGCAGTGAAGGGGTGGCCGGAGGGGAGACCCAGTACTTC
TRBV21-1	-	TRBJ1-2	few	CASSSWDINYGYTF	TGTGCCAGCAGCAGTTGGGACATTAACTATGGCTACACCTTC
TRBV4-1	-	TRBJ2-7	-	CASSQDRDTDREQYF	TGCGCCAGCAGCCAAGACCGGGACACCGACCGGGAGCAGTACTTC
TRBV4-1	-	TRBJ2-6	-	CASSPTRVSGANVLTF	TGCGCCAGCAGCCCCACACGGGTCTCTGGGGCCAACGTCCTGACTTTC
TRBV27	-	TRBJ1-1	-	CASSFESRGEAFF	TGTGCCAGCAGTTTTGAGTCCCGGGGTGAAGCTTTCTTT
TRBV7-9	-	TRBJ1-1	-	CASSLQTGNTEAFF	TGTGCCAGCAGCTTACAAACAGGTAACACTGAAGCTTTCTTT
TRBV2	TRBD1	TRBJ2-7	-	CASRGQIYEQYF	TGTGCCAGCAGGGGACAGATCTACGAGCAGTACTTC
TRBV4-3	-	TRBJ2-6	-	CASSLDIGANVLTF	TGCGCCAGCAGCCTGGACATTGGGGCCAACGTCCTGACTTTC
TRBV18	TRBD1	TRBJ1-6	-	CASSPATGNSPLHF	TGTGCCAGCTCACCAGCGACAGGGAATTCACCCCTCCACTTT
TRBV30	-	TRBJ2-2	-	CAWSGDTPLGLNTGELFF	TGTGCCTGGAGTGGAGATACGCCCCTTGGACTGAACACCGGGGAGCTGTTTTTT
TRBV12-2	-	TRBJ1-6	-	CASRLGAKYVGCRSPLHF	TGTGCAAGTCGCTTGGGAGCGAAGTATGTTGGGTGTCGCTCACCCCTCCACTTT
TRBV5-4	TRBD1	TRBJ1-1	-	CASSTGQRDTEAFF	TGTGCCAGCAGCACGGGACAGAGAGACACTGAAGCTTTCTTT
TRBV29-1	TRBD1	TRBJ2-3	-	CSVLTGTGLTDTQYF	TGCAGCGTCCTCACCGGGACAGGGTTGACAGATACGCAGTATTTT
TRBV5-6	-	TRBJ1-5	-	CASSLAGGGNQPQHF	TGTGCCAGCAGCTTGGCCGGGGGTGGCAATCAGCCCCAGCATTTT
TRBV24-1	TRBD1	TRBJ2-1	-	CATRGQGRNEQFF	TGTGCCACCAGGGGACAGGGTAGGAATGAGCAGTTCTTC
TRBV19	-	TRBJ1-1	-	CASSIRRGQAFF	TGTGCCAGTAGTATAAGGAGGGGCCAAGCTTTCTTT
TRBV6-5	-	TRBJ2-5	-	CASGERALVKTQYF	TGTGCCTCCGGGGAGCGGGCCCTGGTAAAGACCCAGTACTTC
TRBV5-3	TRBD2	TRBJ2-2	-	CARSFLAGGKNTGELFF	TGTGCCAGAAGCTTTCTGGCGGGGGGGAAGAACACCGGGGAGCTGTTTTTT
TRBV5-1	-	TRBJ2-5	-	CASKPRQGLLVRSQYF	TGCGCCAGCAAGCCTCGCCAGGGGCTGCTGGTAAGGTCCCAGTACTTC
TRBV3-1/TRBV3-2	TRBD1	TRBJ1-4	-	CASSRRQGYNEKLFF	TGTGCCAGCAGCCGGAGACAGGGCTATAATGAAAAACTGTTTTTT
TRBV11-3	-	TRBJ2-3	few	CASSQPARGDTQYF	TGTGCCAGCAGCCAGCCCGCAAGAGGAGATACGCAGTATTTT
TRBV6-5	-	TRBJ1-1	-	CASSRRQGNFGAFF	TGTGCCAGCAGTCGTCGTCAGGGGAACTTTGGGGCTTTCTTT
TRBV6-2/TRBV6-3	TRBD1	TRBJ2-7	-	CASRYPGQGSYEQYF	TGTGCCAGCAGGTACCCGGGACAGGGGTCCTACGAGCAGTACTTC
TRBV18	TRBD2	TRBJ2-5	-	CASSPAGGQETQYF	TGTGCCAGCTCACCAGCGGGGGGGCAAGAGACCCAGTACTTC
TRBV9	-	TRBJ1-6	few	CASSVDSNSPLHF	TGTGCCAGCAGCGTTGACAGTAATTCACCCCTCCACTTT
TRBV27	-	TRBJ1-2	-	CASSYIGQGERGYTF	TGTGCCAGCAGTTACATCGGGCAGGGTGAAAGGGGCTACACCTTC
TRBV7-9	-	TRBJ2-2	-	CASRSFNTGELFF	TGTGCCAGCAGATCCTTCAACACCGGGGAGCTGTTTTTT
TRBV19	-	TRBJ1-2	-	CASSMKLGGMRPGYTF	TGTGCCAGTAGTATGAAGCTCGGGGGGATGCGGCCTGGCTACACCTTC
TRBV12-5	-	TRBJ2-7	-	CASGLVRVTVLRAYEQYF	TGTGCTAGTGGTTTGGTACGGGTCACTGTCCTCCGTGCCTACGAGCAGTACTTC
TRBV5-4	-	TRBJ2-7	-	CASSARDSYEQYF	TGTGCCAGCAGCGCCCGGGACTCCTACGAGCAGTACTTC
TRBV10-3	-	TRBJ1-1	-	CAISEDSPNTEAFF	TGTGCCATCAGTGAGGACAGCCCTAACACTGAAGCTTTCTTT
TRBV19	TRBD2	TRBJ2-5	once	CASSLGAGVETQYF	TGTGCCAGTAGTCTAGGGGCGGGGGTAGAGACCCAGTACTTC
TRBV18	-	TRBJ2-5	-	CASSPPGERETQYF	TGTGCCAGCTCACCACCCGGGGAACGCGAGACCCAGTACTTC
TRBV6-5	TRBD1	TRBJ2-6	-	CASSRQGTGANVLTF	TGTGCCAGCAGCAGACAGGGAACTGGGGCCAACGTCCTGACTTTC
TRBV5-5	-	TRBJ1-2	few	CASSPTTITYGYTF	TGTGCCAGCAGCCCGACTACAATCACCTATGGCTACACCTTC
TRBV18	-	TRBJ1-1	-	CASSPILQPNTEAFF	TGTGCCAGCTCACCGATTCTACAGCCGAACACTGAAGCTTTCTTT
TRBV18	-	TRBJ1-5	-	CASSPVEGTGSQPQHF	TGTGCCAGCTCACCCGTAGAAGGAACAGGGTCCCAGCCCCAGCATTTT
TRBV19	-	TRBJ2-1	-	CASQPGGSYNEQFF	TGTGCCAGTCAACCAGGGGGGTCATACAATGAGCAGTTCTTC
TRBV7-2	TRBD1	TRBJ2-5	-	CASSSDRGRAETQYF	TGTGCCAGCAGCTCCGACAGGGGGCGGGCGGAGACCCAGTACTTC
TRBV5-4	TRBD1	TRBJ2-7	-	CASSPMGQGNSYEQYF	TGTGCCAGCAGCCCGATGGGACAGGGTAATTCCTACGAGCAGTACTTC
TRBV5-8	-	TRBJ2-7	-	CASRGPGTPTYEQYF	TGTGCCAGCAGGGGCCCCGGGACACCCACCTACGAGCAGTACTTC
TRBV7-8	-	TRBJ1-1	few	CASSFNRVAEAFF	TGTGCCAGCAGCTTTAACAGGGTAGCGGAAGCTTTCTTT
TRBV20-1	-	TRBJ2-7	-	CSASRTASYYEQYF	TGCAGTGCTAGTAGGACAGCTAGTTACTACGAGCAGTACTTC
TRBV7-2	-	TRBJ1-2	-	CASSSRGGYTF	TGTGCCAGCAGCTCCAGGGGTGGCTACACCTTC
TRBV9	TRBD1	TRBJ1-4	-	CASSARAGGPGEKLFF	TGTGCCAGCAGCGCACGTGCAGGGGGCCCTGGTGAAAAACTGTTTTTT
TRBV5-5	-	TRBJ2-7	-	CASSLTRGLVYEQYF	TGTGCCAGCAGCTTGACCCGGGGACTGGTATACGAGCAGTACTTC
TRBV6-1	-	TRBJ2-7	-	CASSEARSGQLYEQYF	TGTGCCAGCAGTGAAGCCCGATCCGGACAGCTTTACGAGCAGTACTTC
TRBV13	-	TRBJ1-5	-	CASSLGQRAGQPQHF	TGTGCCAGCAGCCTAGGACAGCGGGCGGGTCAGCCCCAGCATTTT